This TCR beta chain was sequenced during a study of cytomegalovirus exposure and HLA in healthy donors. The PCR was carried out with 60 Vbeta primers and 13 Jbeta primers. Here immunoSEQ multiplex PCR was the method, and the copy in TCRdb shows in-frame clones only, minus some. The sample gives about 180,000 clones, 77% of which show up once; 1.4% to 1.5% is in the top ten. V lost 6 bases and J 0 bases, leaving 12 bases between the germline ends. This CDR3 has 15 residues. The germline gives CDR1 LNHDA, CDR2 SQIVND (reference sequence). The chain employs TRBV19 and TRBJ1-5; D not resolved. The TCR was taken from a man aged 18 to 35 in good health and CMV-seronegative. The sequenced sample consisted of PBMCs. CDR3 sequence reads: CASRSQAYSNQPQHF. The CDR3 nucleotides are TGTGCCAGTAGGTCGCAGGCTTATAGCAATCAGCCCCAGCATTTT.